This T cell receptor beta chain stems from a study of CD8+ T cells in alopecia areata. Study observations and caveats: Significant decreases in scalp clonality and expanded CD8+ clones followed tofacitinib treatment. Scalp specimens additionally yield sequences from normal skin's resident alphabeta T cells.

cDNA prepared by RNA extraction and subsequent reverse transcription served as the template for sequencing. The assay was immunoSEQ multiplex PCR, and TCRdb's table has in-frame clones only and misses some. Of around 190,000 clones listed, about 60% were seen once; the top ten hold over 0.55%. Notes on this clone: No antigen is known for it.

The treatment denotes: oral pan-JAK inhibitor, 5-10 mg twice daily. Alopecia areata patients had lesional scalp punch biopsies and peripheral blood taken from them. Germline values: CDR1 SGDLS, CDR2 YYNGEE. The CDR3 sequence is 14 residues long. V lost 1 base, J lost 2 bases, and 9 bases lay in between. This sample comprised CD4+ T cells sorted from blood, obtained at week 4, from a patient treated with tofacitinib. V gene TRBV9 combines with J gene TRBJ1-2, with D perhaps TRBD1 (6 bases). The sequence derives from a human donor with alopecia areata. DNA for the CDR3: TGTGCCAGCAGCGTACAAACAGGGAACTATGGCTACACCTTC. Residues: CASSVQTGNYGYTF.